Listed here are 23 T cell receptor beta chains from one sample, sequenced in a study of blood T cell repertoires in COVID-19. Produced via immunoSEQ multiplex PCR; TCRdb's table is partial and in-frame only. The sample includes 100,000 to 120,000 clones, approximately 81% seen only once; the top ten take 3% to 3.5%. Sequenced sample: peripheral blood. The receptor source for this set is a man in his forties with acute or convalescent COVID-19.

CDR3 nucleotide sequence: TGTGCCACCAGCAGAGATCAATTCGACAGAAACTCTGGAAACACCATATATTTT. This codes for CATSRDQFDRNSGNTIYF. This chain connects TRBV15 to TRBJ1-3, with a weak D call TRBD1 (5 bases). This CDR3 is built from 18 residues. The V gene's germline CDR1 is LNHNV and CDR2 YYDKDF (reference sequence). V was clipped by 0 bases and J by 0 bases, with 15 bases between them.

The J gene is TRBJ2-7, the V gene TRBV18; a possible D gene is TRBD2 (5 bases). The CDR3 loop spans 14 amino acids. Germline CDR1 KGHSH, CDR2 LQKENI. Trimming took 6 bases from V and 5 from J, leaving 17 bases between them. The CDR3 sequence: CASSPGGQQDEQYF. CDR3 nucleotide sequence: TGTGCCAGCTCCCCGGGCGGGCAGCAGGACGAGCAGTACTTC.

The rearrangement links TRBV19 to TRBJ1-6; 7 nucleotides align to TRBD1. CDR3 length: 15 residues. Germline V gene lookup returns CDR1 LNHDA and CDR2 SQIVND (reference sequence). J lost 10 bases, V lost 0 bases, and 6 bases had no gene match. This CDR3 is CASSIEPTGNSPLHF. The CDR3 DNA is TGTGCCAGTAGTATAGAGCCGACAGGGAACTCACCCCTCCACTTT.

The CDR3 region has the DNA TGTGCCAGCAGCCTCGCCGCCGGAGGGGCGAACACCGGGGAGCTGTTTTTT. It is translated as CASSLAAGGANTGELFF. The chain recombines TRBV3-1 (or the pseudogene TRBV3-2) with TRBJ2-2; TRBD2 is a possible D gene (6 bases). Deletions cut 4 bases from V and 0 bases from J, with 15 bases between. The CDR3 is made up of 17 amino acids. The V gene's germline CDR1 is LGHDT and CDR2 YNNKEL (reference sequence).

The chain carries TRBV4-2 and TRBJ2-1; 13 bases are a match to TRBD2. The CDR3 spans 16 residues. Per germline, CDR1 LGHNA and CDR2 YNFKEQ. The trim removed 2 bases at V and 6 bases at J, leaving 4 bases unmatched. CDR3 nucleotide sequence: TGTGCCAGCAGCCAACCACTAGCGGGGGGGCGCAATGAGCAGTTCTTC. As protein: CASSQPLAGGRNEQFF.

This clone has only one observation. The CDR3 DNA is TGCGCCAGCAGCTCGGGGACTAGCCCTACCTACAATGAGCAGTTCTTC. It specifies CASSSGTSPTYNEQFF. This chain joins TRBV5-1 and TRBJ2-1, with 9 bases lining up with TRBD2. Germline V lookup: CDR1 SGHRS, CDR2 YFSETQ. The junction had 6 bases not matched to a gene; V was cut back by 3 bases and J by 2 bases. The CDR3 contains 16 residues.

This clone has more than one count but fewer than ten. The chain is built from TRBV7-3 and TRBJ2-1, with 10 nucleotides matching TRBD2. The length of the CDR3 is 15 residues. CDR1 SGHTA and CDR2 FQGTGA come from the germline V gene. The J segment lost 3 bases and the V segment lost 5 bases, leaving 4 bases of the junction unmatched. DNA of the CDR3: TGTGCCAGCAGCCGTACTAGCGGGGACTACAATGAGCAGTTCTTC. Its translation: CASSRTSGDYNEQFF.

The genes are TRBV20-1 and TRBJ1-5; a possible D gene is TRBD1 (6 bases). Trimming cost V 3 bases and J 4 bases, with 10 bases left between them. This CDR3 comprises 13 residues. The germline V gene encodes CDR1 DFQATT and CDR2 SNEGSKA (reference sequence). The CDR3 reads CSASGGRNQPQHF. The CDR3 DNA reads as TGCAGTGCTAGTGGGGGGCGGAATCAGCCCCAGCATTTT.

This rearrangement joins TRBV27 to TRBJ1-5; a possible D gene is TRBD1 (5 bases). There are 14 residues in the CDR3. Germline V gene lookup returns CDR1 MNHEY and CDR2 SMNVEV (reference sequence). Trimming took off 2 bases at V and 5 bases at J, with 10 bases between the two ends. The CDR3 DNA is TGTGCCAGCAGTTTAGTGGGAGGGGATCAGCCCCAGCATTTT. Protein product: CASSLVGGDQPQHF.

CDR3 in amino acids: CASSLQGSSYNEQFF. The CDR3 region has the DNA TGTGCCAGCAGTTTACAGGGCAGCTCCTACAATGAGCAGTTCTTC. The chain joins TRBV2 to TRBJ2-1, with D possibly TRBD1 on 6 matching bases. Trimming shortened V by 5 bases and J by 0 bases, and 11 bases separated the two germline ends. The CDR3 spans 15 residues. Germline V CDR1 and CDR2: SNHLY, FYNNEI.

V usage is TRBV28 and J usage is TRBJ1-1, with TRBD1 matching 11 bases. V was clipped by 5 bases and J by 8 bases; unmatched bases: 7. CDR1 and CDR2 (germline): MDHEN, SYDVKM. This CDR3 has 14 amino acids. The CDR3 loop reads CASSRTGGVMEAFF. The CDR3 DNA reads as TGTGCCAGCAGTCGGACAGGGGGCGTCATGGAAGCTTTCTTT.

The chain recombines TRBV24-1 with TRBJ1-2; 11 nucleotides line up with TRBD1. The V gene's germline CDR1 is KGHDR and CDR2 SFDVKD. The CDR3 runs 16 residues. Germline trimming cut 3 bases from V and 4 bases from J; bases unmatched to any gene: 6. The CDR3 sequence is CATSDPRTGGTYGYTF. In DNA form, the CDR3 reads TGTGCCACCAGTGATCCTAGGACAGGGGGCACCTATGGCTACACCTTC.

This clone has a single count. This chain joins TRBV7-3 and TRBJ2-1, with TRBD2 matching 11 bases. V dropped 1 base and J dropped 7; count of bases not matched to a gene: 3. Per the germline V gene, CDR1 is SGHTA and CDR2 is FQGTGA. The CDR3 extends over 15 amino acids. CDR3 nucleotides: TGTGCCAGCAGCTTAATTAGCGGGGGGGATAATGAGCAGTTCTTC. Translating it yields CASSLISGGDNEQFF.

This sequence joins TRBV9 and TRBJ2-7; D may be TRBD2 (6 bases). Trimming pared 4 bases from V and 7 bases from J, leaving 15 bases between. This CDR3 spans 13 amino acids. Germline values: CDR1 SGDLS, CDR2 YYNGEE. CDR3 bases: TGTGCCAGCAGCCCGACTAGTCCCGGGGAGCAGTACTTC. Residues: CASSPTSPGEQYF.

The table lists this clone with many counts. CDR3 amino acids: CSVAPGVDTGELFF. Here the CDR3 DNA reads TGCAGCGTTGCTCCGGGGGTGGACACCGGGGAGCTGTTTTTT. V usage is TRBV29-1 and J usage is TRBJ2-2; D is perhaps TRBD2 (6 bases). The CDR3 runs to 14 residues. The germline V gene encodes CDR1 SQVTM and CDR2 ANQGSEA. The ends were cut back, 4 bases at V and 3 bases at J, with 12 bases in the middle.

The chain recombines TRBV3-1 (or the pseudogene TRBV3-2) with TRBJ2-1, with 9 bases lining up with TRBD2. This CDR3 spans 17 amino acids. J gave up 3 bases and V 4 bases, and 10 bases lay outside the gene matches. Germline values: CDR1 LGHDT, CDR2 YNNKEL (reference sequence). CDR3 DNA sequence: TGTGCCAGCAGCCCCACGTTCAGCGGGGGGCTCTACAATGAGCAGTTCTTC. Its protein is CASSPTFSGGLYNEQFF.

V usage is TRBV6-6 and J usage is TRBJ2-5; 12 nucleotides align to TRBD2. The CDR3 covers 15 residues. V dropped 4 bases and J dropped 2; count of bases not matched to a gene: 2. The germline V gene encodes CDR1 MNHNY and CDR2 SVGAGI (reference sequence). The CDR3 region has the DNA TGTGCCAGCAGTTGGACTAGCGGGGTTCAAGAGACCCAGTACTTC. Translated: CASSWTSGVQETQYF.

This rearrangement joins TRBV19 to TRBJ2-1; 13 bases line up with TRBD2. CDR3 length equals 15 residues. Trimming at V came to 7 bases and at J to 9 bases, leaving 9 bases not matched to a gene. Germline-derived CDR1 and CDR2 are LNHDA and SQIVND (reference sequence). In DNA form, the CDR3 reads TGTGCCAGTACCCCACTAGCGGGGGGGCGGGGTGAGCAGTTCTTC. Its protein is CASTPLAGGRGEQFF.

The CDR3 is CASSASPGSPTDTQYF. The CDR3 DNA reads TGTGCCAGCAGCGCCTCCCCGGGATCACCCACAGATACGCAGTATTTT. V usage is TRBV7-2 and J usage is TRBJ2-3; D perhaps matches TRBD2 (5 bases). CDR3 length: 16 residues. CDR1 and CDR2 from the germline V gene are SGHTA and FQGNSA. Trimming removed 5 bases from V and 2 bases from J, with 17 bases in between.

The table lists this clone with a few counts. The V call is TRBV4-1, the J call TRBJ1-5; D is ambiguous. The CDR3 runs 17 residues. Germline V CDR1 and CDR2: MGHRA, YSYEKL. The V end was cut by 1 base, the J end by 1 base, with 14 bases between. CDR3 bases: TGCGCCAGCAGCCAAGGGCCATTAGCGGGAAGCAATCAGCCCCAGCATTTT. Its translation is CASSQGPLAGSNQPQHF.

This chain links TRBV13 with TRBJ2-7; 9 positions match TRBD1. The V gene end was trimmed by 5 bases and the J gene end by 5 bases; junction bases not matched to a gene: 10. The CDR3 is made up of 15 amino acids. From germline, CDR1 is PRHDT and CDR2 FYEKMQ (reference sequence). CDR3 in amino acids: CASSPIRDRAHEQYF. Written as DNA, the CDR3 is TGTGCCAGCAGCCCGATCCGGGACAGGGCCCACGAGCAGTACTTC.

This clone was detected only a few times. This chain connects TRBV4-1 to TRBJ2-1; 8 bases fit TRBD2. Germline V gene data show CDR1 as MGHRA and CDR2 as YSYEKL. The CDR3 runs to 16 residues. Unmatched junction bases numbered 10, after V lost 7 bases and J lost 2 bases. The CDR3 nucleotides read TGCGCCAGCAAACGAAATAGCGGGGAAACCTACAATGAGCAGTTCTTC. Its protein is CASKRNSGETYNEQFF.

The chain carries TRBV24-1 and TRBJ2-7; tentative D call: TRBD2 (5 bases). The V and J ends lost 4 bases and 2 bases respectively, with 17 bases between them. The CDR3 contains 16 residues. CDR1 and CDR2 (germline): KGHDR, SFDVKD. CDR3 nucleotide sequence: TGTGCCACCAGTGACGCCGGGGTTGGGGTTGCCTACGAGCAGTACTTC. This sequence encodes CATSDAGVGVAYEQYF.